Sequencing of this T cell receptor (beta chain) was carried out in a study of shared clonotypes between healthy human individuals. Study-level points and caveats: Naive subsets, compared against memory subsets, generally had larger estimated richness values. Among donors, sharing of clonotypes was expected to be affected by sequencing depth.

Division of CD4+ cells produced a CD45RA+ naive subset and a CD45RA-negative memory subset. Regarding this clone: Its antigen is currently unknown.

The length of the CDR3 is 15 residues. V lost 6 bases, J lost 1 base, and 2 bases stayed unmatched. Per the germline V gene, CDR1 is MNHEY and CDR2 is SMNVEV (reference sequence). Original processing notes: Filtering differed, since immunoSEQ gave only junction sequences and no quality scores. Data came from immunoSEQ multiplex PCR; TCRdb stores just in-frame clones and leaves some out. V, J and clone size reflect that table, while D and trimming were determined from the DNA. The sample lists around 1.1 million clones, 70% to 80% occurring once. This sequence joins TRBV27 and TRBJ2-2, with TRBD2 identical over 10 bases. This sequence originates from a man between 18 and 35 years old in good health. Some clones in this sample may be carry-over from other donors' samples. The source material was memory CD4+ T cells from PBMCs. Indicated subset: CD45RA-negative fraction. CDR3 in DNA: TGTGCCAGCAGATCTAGCGGGAGGAACACCGGGGAGCTGTTTTTT. This encodes CASRSSGRNTGELFF.